The clone carrying this T cell receptor (beta chain) occurred a few times. Its antigen is unknown. These data belong to a study of cytomegalovirus exposure and HLA in healthy donors. Broader study findings: Later on, an analysis found that several of the most significant clusters appeared to be linked to common viral pathogens, which included parvovirus B19.

Amplification used 60 Vbeta primers and 13 Jbeta primers. Measured with immunoSEQ multiplex PCR; TCRdb has only the in-frame clones, and not every one. Among approximately 110,000 clones listed, around two thirds were seen once. The CDR3 has 14 residues. Per germline, CDR1 SGHRS and CDR2 YFSETQ. Losses at the gene ends were 4 bases for V and 3 bases for J; bases not matched to a gene: 3. The rearrangement links TRBV5-1 to TRBJ2-5; 10 nucleotides align to TRBD1. The clonotype was recovered from a middle-aged woman in good health and CMV-seropositive. The sample taken for sequencing was PBMCs. The DNA for the CDR3 is TGCGCCAGCAGCCATGGGACAGGGGAAGAGACCCAGTACTTC. Encoded protein: CASSHGTGEETQYF.